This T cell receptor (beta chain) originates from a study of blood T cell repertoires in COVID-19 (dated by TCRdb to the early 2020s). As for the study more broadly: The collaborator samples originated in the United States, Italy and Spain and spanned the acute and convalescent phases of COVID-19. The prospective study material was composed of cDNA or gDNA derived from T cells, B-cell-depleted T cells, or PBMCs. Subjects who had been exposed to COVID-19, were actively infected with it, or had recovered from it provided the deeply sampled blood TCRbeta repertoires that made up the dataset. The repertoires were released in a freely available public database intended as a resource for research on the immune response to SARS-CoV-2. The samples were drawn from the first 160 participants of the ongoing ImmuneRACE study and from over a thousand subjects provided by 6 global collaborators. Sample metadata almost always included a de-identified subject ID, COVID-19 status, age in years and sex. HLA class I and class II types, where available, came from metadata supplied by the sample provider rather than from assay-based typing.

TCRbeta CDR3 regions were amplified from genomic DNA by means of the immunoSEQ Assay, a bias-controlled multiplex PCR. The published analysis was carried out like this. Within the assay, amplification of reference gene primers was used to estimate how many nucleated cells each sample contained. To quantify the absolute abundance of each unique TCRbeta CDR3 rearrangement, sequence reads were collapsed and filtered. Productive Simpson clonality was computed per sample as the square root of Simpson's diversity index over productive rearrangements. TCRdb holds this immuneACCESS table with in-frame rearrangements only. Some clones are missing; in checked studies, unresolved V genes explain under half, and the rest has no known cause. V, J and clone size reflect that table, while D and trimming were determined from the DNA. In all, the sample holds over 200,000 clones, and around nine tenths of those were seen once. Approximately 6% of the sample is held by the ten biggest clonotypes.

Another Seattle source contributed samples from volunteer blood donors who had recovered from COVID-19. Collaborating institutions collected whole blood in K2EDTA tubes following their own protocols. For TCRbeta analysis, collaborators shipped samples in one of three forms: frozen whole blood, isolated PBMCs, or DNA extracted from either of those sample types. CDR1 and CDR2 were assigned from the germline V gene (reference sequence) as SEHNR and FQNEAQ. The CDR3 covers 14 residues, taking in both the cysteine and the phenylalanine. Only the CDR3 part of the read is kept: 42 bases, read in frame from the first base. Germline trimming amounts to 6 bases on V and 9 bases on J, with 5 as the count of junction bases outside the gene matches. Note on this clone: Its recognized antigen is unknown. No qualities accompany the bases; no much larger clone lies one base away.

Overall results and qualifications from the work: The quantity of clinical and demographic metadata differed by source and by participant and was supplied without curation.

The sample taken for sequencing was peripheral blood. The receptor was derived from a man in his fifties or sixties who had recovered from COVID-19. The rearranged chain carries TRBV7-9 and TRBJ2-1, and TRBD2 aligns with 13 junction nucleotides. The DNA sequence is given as TGTGCCAGCAGACTAGCGGGGGGGCCAATTGAGCAGTTCTTC. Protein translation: CASRLAGGPIEQFF. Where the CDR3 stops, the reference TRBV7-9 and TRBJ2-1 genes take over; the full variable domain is DTGVSQNPRHKITKRGQNVTFRCDPISEHNRLYWYRQTLGQGPEFLTYFQNEAQLEKSRLLSDRFSAERPKGSFSTLEIQRTEQGDSAMYLCASRLAGGPIEQFFGPGTRLTVL.